This record concerns one T cell receptor beta chain sequence. This sample is drawn from a study of metastatic and nonmetastatic thyroid tumors. The wider study: Blood and tumor or nodule tissue repertoires from malignant and benign thyroid patients were compared.

The germline CDR1 and CDR2 sequences are SGHRS and YFSETQ. V was shortened by 1 base and J by 5 bases, with 10 bases between the two germline ends. The CDR3 sequence is 13 residues long. TCRdb re-called clones via MiXCR from the PCR reads. This sample has 21,000 or so clones; 15% to 20% occur once, and the top ten carry roughly 21%. All patients were untreated before thyroid surgery. V is TRBV5-1 and J is TRBJ2-7; TRBD1 is a possible D gene (6 bases). The specimen sequenced was blood. The clonotype comes from a male donor with papillary thyroid cancer or a benign thyroid nodule (not recorded which). Some clones in this sample may be carry-over from other donors' samples. CDR3 region: CASSLTYRDEQYF. The CDR3 DNA follows: TGCGCCAGCAGCTTGACCTACAGGGACGAGCAGTACTTC.